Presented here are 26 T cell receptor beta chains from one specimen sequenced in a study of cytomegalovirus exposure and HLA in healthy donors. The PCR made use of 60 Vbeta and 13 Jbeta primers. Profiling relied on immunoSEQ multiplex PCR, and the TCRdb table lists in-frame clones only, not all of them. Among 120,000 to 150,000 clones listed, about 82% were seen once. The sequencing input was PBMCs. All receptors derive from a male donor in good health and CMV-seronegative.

CDR3 in DNA: TGCGCCAGCAGCCAATCGGCGGACAGGGGGGCACTCCACGAGCAGTACTTC. Translated: CASSQSADRGALHEQYF. The chain joins TRBV4-1 to TRBJ2-5; 10 bases are shared with TRBD1. The DNA end favors TRBJ2-7, so the J call may be wrong. Germline lookup yields CDR1 MGHRA and CDR2 YSYEKL. The CDR3 covers 17 residues.

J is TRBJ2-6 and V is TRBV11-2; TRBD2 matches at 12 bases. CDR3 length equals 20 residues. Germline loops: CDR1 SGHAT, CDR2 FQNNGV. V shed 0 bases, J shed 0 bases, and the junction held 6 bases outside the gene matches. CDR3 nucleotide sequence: TGTGCCAGCAGCTTAGAGAGGACTAGCGGGACGTACTCTGGGGCCAACGTCCTGACTTTC. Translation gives CASSLERTSGTYSGANVLTF. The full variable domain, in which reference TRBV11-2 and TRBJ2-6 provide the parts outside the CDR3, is EAGVAQSPRYKIIEKRQSVAFWCNPISGHATLYWYQQILGQGPKLLIQFQNNGVVDDSQLPKDRFSAERLKGVDSTLKIQPAKLEDSAVYLCASSLERTSGTYSGANVLTFGAGSRLTVL.

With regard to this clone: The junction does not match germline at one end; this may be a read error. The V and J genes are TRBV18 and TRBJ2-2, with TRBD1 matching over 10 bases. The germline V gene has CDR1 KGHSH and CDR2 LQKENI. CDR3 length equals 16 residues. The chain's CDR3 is CASSPPGTGVTGELFF. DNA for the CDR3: TGTGCCAGCTCGCCACCCGGGACAGGGGTCACCGGGGAGCTGTTTTTT.

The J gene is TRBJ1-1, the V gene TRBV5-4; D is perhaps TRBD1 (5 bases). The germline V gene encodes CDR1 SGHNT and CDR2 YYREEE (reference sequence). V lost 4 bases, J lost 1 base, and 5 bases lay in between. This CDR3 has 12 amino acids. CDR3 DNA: TGTGCCAGCAGCAGGGGGAACACTGAAGCTTTCTTT. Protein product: CASSRGNTEAFF. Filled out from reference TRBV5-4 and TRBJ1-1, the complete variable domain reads ETGVTQSPTHLIKTRGQQVTLRCSSQSGHNTVSWYQQALGQGPQFIFQYYREEENGRGNFPPRFSGLQFPNYSSELNVNALELDDSALYLCASSRGNTEAFFGQGTRLTVV.

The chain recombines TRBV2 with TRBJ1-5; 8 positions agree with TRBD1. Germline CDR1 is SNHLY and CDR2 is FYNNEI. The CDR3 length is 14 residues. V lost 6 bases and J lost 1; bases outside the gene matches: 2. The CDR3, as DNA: TGTGCCAGCAGGAACAGGGGGAGCAATCAGCCCCAGCATTTT. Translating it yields CASRNRGSNQPQHF.

Here the CDR3 reads CASSSLRGPSKFEQFF. Written as DNA, the CDR3 is TGTGCCAGCAGTTCCCTAAGGGGGCCGAGTAAGTTTGAGCAGTTCTTC. The V call is TRBV6-5, the J call TRBJ2-1, with 7 bases identical to TRBD1. CDR3 length: 16 amino acids. Losses at the gene ends were 4 bases for V and 9 bases for J; bases not matched to a gene: 15. CDR1 is MNHEY and CDR2 is SVGAGI in the germline V gene.

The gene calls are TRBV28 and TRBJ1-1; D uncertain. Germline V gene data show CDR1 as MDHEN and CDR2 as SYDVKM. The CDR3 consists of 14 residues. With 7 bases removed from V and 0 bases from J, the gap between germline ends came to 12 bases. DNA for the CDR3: TGTGCCAGCAACTACGGGGTCATGAACACTGAAGCTTTCTTT. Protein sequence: CASNYGVMNTEAFF.

CDR3 in DNA: TGTGCTAGTGGTTTTCACAGCAGCTCCTACGAGCAGTACTTC. Protein: CASGFHSSSYEQYF. The chain recombines TRBV12-5 with TRBJ2-7; D is unclear. The germline CDR1 and CDR2 sequences are LGHNT and FRNRAP. V shed 3 bases and J shed 0 bases, with 9 bases lying between them. The CDR3 is 14 amino acids. The full variable domain, completed using reference TRBV12-5 and TRBJ2-7, is DARVTQTPRHKVTEMGQEVTMRCQPILGHNTVFWYRQTMMQGLELLAYFRNRAPLDDSGMPKDRFSAEMPDATLATLKIQPSEPRDSAVYFCASGFHSSSYEQYFGPGTRLTVT.

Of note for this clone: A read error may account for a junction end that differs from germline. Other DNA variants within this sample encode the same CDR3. The DNA of the CDR3 is TGTGCCAGCAGGCTTCACAGGACGAACACTGAAGCCTTCTTT. It codes for CASRLHRTNTEAFF. The chain is built from TRBV6-1 and TRBJ1-1; D possibly corresponds to TRBD1 (5 bases). In germline, CDR1 is MNHNS, CDR2 SASEGT. The CDR3 runs 14 residues.

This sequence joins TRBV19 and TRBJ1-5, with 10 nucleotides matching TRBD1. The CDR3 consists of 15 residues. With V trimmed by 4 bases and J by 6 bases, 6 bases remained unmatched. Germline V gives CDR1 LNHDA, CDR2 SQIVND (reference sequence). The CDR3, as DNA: TGTGCCAGTAGTACGACAGGGGGCGACGGTCAGCCCCAGCATTTT. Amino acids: CASSTTGGDGQPQHF.

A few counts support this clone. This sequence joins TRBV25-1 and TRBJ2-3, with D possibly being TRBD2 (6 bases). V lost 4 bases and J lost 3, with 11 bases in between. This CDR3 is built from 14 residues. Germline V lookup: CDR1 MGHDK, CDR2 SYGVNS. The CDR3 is CASSVAAGTDTQYF. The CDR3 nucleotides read TGTGCCAGCAGTGTAGCGGCGGGGACAGATACGCAGTATTTT.

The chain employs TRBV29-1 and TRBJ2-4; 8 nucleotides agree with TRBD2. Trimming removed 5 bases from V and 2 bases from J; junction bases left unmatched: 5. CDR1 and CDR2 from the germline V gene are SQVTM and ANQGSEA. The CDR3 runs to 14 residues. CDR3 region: CSVTAGDSKNIQYF. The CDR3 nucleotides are TGCAGCGTTACAGCGGGGGATTCCAAAAACATTCAGTACTTC.

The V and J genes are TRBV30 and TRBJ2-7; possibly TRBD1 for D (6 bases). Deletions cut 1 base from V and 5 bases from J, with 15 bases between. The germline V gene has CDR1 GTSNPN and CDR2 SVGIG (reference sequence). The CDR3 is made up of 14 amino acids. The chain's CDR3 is CAWSGGPAQDEQYF. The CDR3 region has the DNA TGTGCCTGGAGTGGGGGGCCCGCACAGGACGAGCAGTACTTC.

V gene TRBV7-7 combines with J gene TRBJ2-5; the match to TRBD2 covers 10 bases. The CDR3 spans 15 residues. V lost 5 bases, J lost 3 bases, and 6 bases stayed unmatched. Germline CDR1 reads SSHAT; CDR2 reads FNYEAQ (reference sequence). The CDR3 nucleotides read TGTGCCAGCAGCCGGACTAGCGGATGGGAAGAGACCCAGTACTTC. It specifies CASSRTSGWEETQYF.

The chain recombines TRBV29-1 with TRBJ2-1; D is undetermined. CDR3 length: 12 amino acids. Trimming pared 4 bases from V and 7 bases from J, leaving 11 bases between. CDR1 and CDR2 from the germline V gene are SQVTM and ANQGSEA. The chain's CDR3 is CSVGLDWNEQFF. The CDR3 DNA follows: TGCAGCGTTGGCCTCGACTGGAATGAGCAGTTCTTC.

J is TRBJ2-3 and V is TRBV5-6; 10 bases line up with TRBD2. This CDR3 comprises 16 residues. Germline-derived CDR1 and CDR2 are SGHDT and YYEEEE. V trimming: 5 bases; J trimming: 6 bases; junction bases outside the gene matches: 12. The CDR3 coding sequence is TGTGCCAGCAGGAGCTCCAAGCGGGGGGGCCGGGATACGCAGTATTTT. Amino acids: CASRSSKRGGRDTQYF.

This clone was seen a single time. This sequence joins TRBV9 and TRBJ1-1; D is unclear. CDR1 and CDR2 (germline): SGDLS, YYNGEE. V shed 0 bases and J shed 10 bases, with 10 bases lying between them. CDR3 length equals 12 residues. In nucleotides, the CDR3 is TGTGCCAGCAGCGTAGTCGACGGGGTAGCTTTCTTT. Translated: CASSVVDGVAFF. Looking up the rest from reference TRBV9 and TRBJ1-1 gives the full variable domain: DSGVTQTPKHLITATGQRVTLRCSPRSGDLSVYWYQQSLDQGLQFLIQYYNGEERAKGNILERFSAQQFPDLHSELNLSSLELGDSALYFCASSVVDGVAFFGQGTRLTVV.

The CDR3 region is CASSIDVRSTYEQYF. DNA for the CDR3: TGTGCCAGTAGTATAGATGTCAGATCAACCTACGAGCAGTACTTC. This chain uses TRBV19 with TRBJ2-7, with D unresolved. Germline V gives CDR1 LNHDA, CDR2 SQIVND (reference sequence). There are 15 residues in the CDR3. Trimming stripped 0 bases from V and 2 bases from J, with 11 bases between.

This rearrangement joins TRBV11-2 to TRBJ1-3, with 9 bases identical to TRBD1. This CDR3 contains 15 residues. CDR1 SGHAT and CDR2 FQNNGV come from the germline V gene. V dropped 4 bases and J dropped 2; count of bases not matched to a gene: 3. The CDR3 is CASSYGTGPGNTIYF. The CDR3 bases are TGTGCCAGCAGCTACGGGACAGGGCCTGGAAACACCATATATTTT.

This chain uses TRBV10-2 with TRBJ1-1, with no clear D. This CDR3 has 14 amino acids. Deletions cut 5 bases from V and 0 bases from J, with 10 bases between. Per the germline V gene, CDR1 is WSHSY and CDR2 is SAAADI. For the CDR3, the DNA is TGCGCCAGCAGTAATCGGGGATTGAACACTGAAGCTTTCTTT. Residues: CASSNRGLNTEAFF.

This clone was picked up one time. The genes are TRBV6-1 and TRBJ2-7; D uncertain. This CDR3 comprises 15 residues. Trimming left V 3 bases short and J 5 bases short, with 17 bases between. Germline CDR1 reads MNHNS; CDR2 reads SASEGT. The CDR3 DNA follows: TGTGCCAGCAGTGAGCCCCCCCCCTTGAGAGACGAGCAGTACTTC. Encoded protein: CASSEPPPLRDEQYF.

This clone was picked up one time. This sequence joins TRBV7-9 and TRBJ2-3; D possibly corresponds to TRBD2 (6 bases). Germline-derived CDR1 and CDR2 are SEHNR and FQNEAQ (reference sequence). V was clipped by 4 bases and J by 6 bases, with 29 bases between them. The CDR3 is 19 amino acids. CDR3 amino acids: CASSYPTGDNRESRDTQYF. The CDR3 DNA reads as TGTGCCAGCAGCTACCCGACGGGTGACAACCGGGAGTCAAGGGATACGCAGTATTTT.

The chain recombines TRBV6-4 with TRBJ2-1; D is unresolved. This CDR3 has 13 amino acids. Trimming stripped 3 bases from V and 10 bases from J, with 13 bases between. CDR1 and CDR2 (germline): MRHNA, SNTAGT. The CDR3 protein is CASSDSPNSEQFF. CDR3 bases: TGTGCCAGCAGTGATAGTCCGAATAGCGAGCAGTTCTTC.

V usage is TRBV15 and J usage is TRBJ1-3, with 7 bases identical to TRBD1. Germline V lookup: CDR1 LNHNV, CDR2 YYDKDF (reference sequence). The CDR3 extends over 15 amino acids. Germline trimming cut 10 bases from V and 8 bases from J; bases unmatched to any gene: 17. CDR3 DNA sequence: TGTGCCATACAGGGAGCTCGGACAGGCGAAGACACCATATATTTT. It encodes CAIQGARTGEDTIYF.

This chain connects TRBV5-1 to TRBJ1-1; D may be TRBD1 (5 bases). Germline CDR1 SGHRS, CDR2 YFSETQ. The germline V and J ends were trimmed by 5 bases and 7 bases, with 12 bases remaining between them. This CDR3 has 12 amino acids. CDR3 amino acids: CASSRTGGEAFF. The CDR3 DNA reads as TGCGCCAGCAGTCGGACGGGGGGTGAAGCTTTCTTT.

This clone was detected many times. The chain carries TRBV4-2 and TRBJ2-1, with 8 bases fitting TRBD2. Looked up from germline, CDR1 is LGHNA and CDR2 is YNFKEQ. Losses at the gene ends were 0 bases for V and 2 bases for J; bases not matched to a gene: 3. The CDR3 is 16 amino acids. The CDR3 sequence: CASSQEASGPYNEQFF. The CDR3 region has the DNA TGTGCCAGCAGCCAAGAGGCTAGCGGGCCCTACAATGAGCAGTTCTTC.